The sequence of this T cell receptor (beta chain) was determined in a study of blood T cell repertoires in COVID-19. In the study overall: Samples representing acute and convalescent COVID-19 were sourced from the United States, Italy and Spain. T cells, B-cell-depleted T cells, or PBMCs supplied cDNA or gDNA.

Source study methods: Reference gene primers were amplified, and this amplification served to estimate nucleated cell counts. TCRdb keeps only in-frame clones here, not all; method: immunoSEQ multiplex PCR. The V and J calls and clone size were taken over from that table, and D and trimming were inferred from the DNA. The top ten clones hold less than 8% of a sample with some 120,000 clones, roughly four fifths of them seen once. Germline V gene lookup returns CDR1 PRHDT and CDR2 FYEKMQ (reference sequence). With 5 bases removed from V and 1 base from J, the gap between germline ends came to 15 bases. This CDR3 comprises 16 residues.

This sequence was found in an older man with acute or convalescent COVID-19. The chain is built from TRBV13 and TRBJ1-3; weak D call: TRBD1 (6 bases). Sequenced material: peripheral blood. CDR3 nucleotide sequence: TGTGCCAGCAGCGAAGGGACACGCTCATCTGGAAACACCATATATTTT. Translated: CASSEGTRSSGNTIYF.